Below, 31 T cell receptor beta chains from the same sample are listed, as sequenced in a study of T and B cells in COVID-19 patients. Blood genomic DNA input for TRB amplification was about 240-550 ng. Multiplex PCR with BIOMED2 TRB-A/B primer pools amplified TRB rearrangements. TCRdb re-derived calls from the multiplex PCR reads in MiXCR, one entry per CDR3 protein. The sample consists of about 17,000 distinct CDR3 sequences, about 26% of them appearing once. The sample comprised blood. Receptors were obtained from a human donor who had recovered from COVID-19.

The chain uses TRBV9 and TRBJ2-7; 8 nucleotides match TRBD2. The junction had 7 bases not matched to a gene; V was cut back by 0 bases and J by 2 bases. The V gene's germline CDR1 is SGDLS and CDR2 YYNGEE. The CDR3 loop spans 16 amino acids. In DNA, the CDR3 is TGTGCCAGCAGCGTAGGGGGTAGCGGGGTCACCTACGAGCAGTACTTC. It is translated as CASSVGGSGVTYEQYF. Filled out from reference TRBV9 and TRBJ2-7, the complete variable domain reads DSGVTQTPKHLITATGQRVTLRCSPRSGDLSVYWYQQSLDQGLQFLIQYYNGEERAKGNILERFSAQQFPDLHSELNLSSLELGDSALYFCASSVGGSGVTYEQYFGPGTRLTVT.

This clonotype was seen ten or more times. The V call is TRBV19, the J call TRBJ1-3; weak D call: TRBD1 (5 bases). V gave up 1 base and J gave up 0 bases, with 13 bases separating them. Per germline, CDR1 LNHDA and CDR2 SQIVND (reference sequence). The CDR3 loop spans 17 amino acids. CDR3 DNA: TGTGCCAGTAGTATAGTTATTCGGGGCTTCTCTGGAAACACCATATATTTT. It translates to CASSIVIRGFSGNTIYF.

With regard to this clonotype: A much larger clone differs from this one at a single base, so this may be a read error. V and J are TRBV6-5 and TRBJ2-2, with a weak D call TRBD2 (5 bases). The ends were cut back, 10 bases at V and 2 bases at J, with 11 bases in the middle. Germline CDR1 and CDR2: MNHEY and SVGAGI. The CDR3 is 13 amino acids. The CDR3 nucleotides read TGTGCCATAACGGACTTAAACACCGGGGAGCTGTTTTTT. It encodes CAITDLNTGELFF.

This clonotype is medium-sized by share. The chain links TRBV19 to TRBJ2-3, with TRBD2 matching 10 bases. The CDR3 is 15 amino acids. Unmatched junction bases numbered 8, after V lost 10 bases and J lost 1 base. The germline V gene has CDR1 LNHDA and CDR2 SQIVND (reference sequence). CDR3 sequence: CATTILAGGTDTQYF. Here the CDR3 DNA reads TGTGCCACTACTATTCTAGCGGGGGGCACAGATACGCAGTATTTT.

This clonotype was counted ten times or more. The chain carries TRBV6-5 and TRBJ2-1; D tentatively reads TRBD1 or TRBD2 (6 bases each). The CDR3 sequence is 15 residues long. Per germline, CDR1 MNHEY and CDR2 SVGAGI. The V end lost 5 bases, the J end lost 2 bases, and 13 bases lay between the germline ends. The CDR3 DNA is TGTGCCAGCAGTAGGAGGGGGGTTACCTACAATGAGCAGTTCTTC. Translating gives CASSRRGVTYNEQFF.

There are a few counts of this clonotype. The CDR3 DNA is TGTGCCAGCAGTGAAACAGCTGAACTCTCCTACGAGCAGTACTTC. This sequence encodes CASSETAELSYEQYF. The chain couples TRBV6-1 to TRBJ2-7; D uncertain. The CDR3 contains 15 residues. V lost 2 bases to trimming and J lost 0 bases, with 11 bases between them. Germline loops: CDR1 MNHNS, CDR2 SASEGT.

This clonotype was recorded only once. This may arise from a read error, as a much more abundant clone is one base away. The V call is TRBV19, the J call TRBJ1-2; possible D gene TRBD1, 6 bases. The CDR3 is 16 amino acids. V lost 4 bases and J 4 bases, leaving 19 bases between the germline ends. Germline CDR1 LNHDA, CDR2 SQIVND (reference sequence). As DNA, the CDR3 is TGTGCCAGTAGTAGGGCCACCCAGGACAGATTCTATGGCTACACCTTC. The encoded protein is CASSRATQDRFYGYTF.

Notes on this clonotype: This clone may be a read error of a much larger clone one base away. This sequence joins TRBV6-1 and TRBJ2-1, with TRBD2 matching 7 bases. The J call may be wrong; the DNA end is better matched by TRBJ2-7. The CDR3 length is 15 residues. Per the germline V gene, CDR1 is MNHNS and CDR2 is SASEGT. The CDR3 loop reads CASSVGGGDYNEQYF. For the CDR3, the DNA is TGTGCCAGCAGTGTGGGCGGGGGAGACTACAATGAGCAGTACTTC.

This clonotype has just a few counts. V gene TRBV12-3 or TRBV12-4 combines with J gene TRBJ2-5; TRBD2 matches 8 bases. The CDR3 covers 13 residues. V was pared by 5 bases and J by 5 bases, with 4 bases of the junction left unmatched. Here the CDR3 DNA reads TGTGCCAGCAGTGCTAGCGGGCGTGAGACCCAGTACTTC. It is translated as CASSASGRETQYF.

The chain couples TRBV6-5 to TRBJ1-1; the D is unclear. There are 10 residues in the CDR3. The germline gives CDR1 MNHEY, CDR2 SVGAGI. V lost 6 bases, J lost 11 bases, and 10 bases lay in between. In nucleotides, the CDR3 is TGTGCCAGCAGACCAACCGGGGCTTTCTTT. Its translation is CASRPTGAFF.

The chain joins TRBV4-3 to TRBJ2-2, with 9 bases aligning to TRBD1. The CDR3 sequence is 16 residues long. The junction had 7 bases not matched to a gene; V was cut back by 4 bases and J by 4 bases. CDR1 is LGHNA and CDR2 is YSLEER in the germline V gene. The CDR3 loop is CASSPATGGVTGELFF. CDR3 DNA: TGCGCCAGCAGCCCTGCGACAGGGGGGGTCACCGGGGAGCTGTTTTTT.

The CDR3 nucleotides read TGTGCCAGTAGTATACAGGGGTTAGGCGAAGCTTTCTTT. Encoded protein: CASSIQGLGEAFF. The V gene is TRBV19, the J gene TRBJ1-1, with D perhaps TRBD1 (6 bases). V lost 2 bases and J lost 8, with 12 bases in between. This CDR3 is 13 amino acids long. Germline V gene lookup returns CDR1 LNHDA and CDR2 SQIVND (reference sequence).

The chain uses TRBV6-5 and TRBJ1-1; TRBD1 might be the D (6 bases). The V and J ends lost 7 bases and 0 bases respectively, with 9 bases between them. The germline V gene has CDR1 MNHEY and CDR2 SVGAGI. There are 13 residues in the CDR3. As DNA, the CDR3 is TGTGCCAGCACTGGACAGATGAACACTGAAGCTTTCTTT. The encoded protein is CASTGQMNTEAFF.

This clonotype was seen ten or more times. The V gene is TRBV6-5, the J gene TRBJ2-7, with D unclear. V lost 5 bases to trimming and J lost 7 bases, with 9 bases between them. Germline loops: CDR1 MNHEY, CDR2 SVGAGI. The CDR3 runs 11 residues. CDR3 sequence reads: CASSGSGEQYF. The CDR3 bases are TGTGCCAGCAGTGGGTCTGGGGAGCAGTACTTC.

The genes are TRBV20-1 and TRBJ1-1; weak D call: TRBD1 (6 bases). Germline CDR1 and CDR2: DFQATT and SNEGSKA (reference sequence). CDR3 length equals 15 residues. V lost 4 bases to trimming and J lost 5 bases, with 20 bases between them. CDR3 protein: CSANLQGPLYTEAFF. The CDR3, as DNA: TGCAGTGCTAACCTACAGGGTCCCCTATATACTGAAGCTTTCTTT.

The V and J genes are TRBV7-9 and TRBJ1-2; 8 nucleotides line up with TRBD1. Germline values: CDR1 SEHNR, CDR2 FQNEAQ (reference sequence). V lost 4 bases, J lost 3 bases, and 4 bases stayed unmatched. CDR3 length equals 14 residues. The chain's CDR3 is CASSYRDRHYGYTF. CDR3 nucleotides: TGTGCCAGCAGCTACCGGGACAGGCACTATGGCTACACCTTC. Supplemented by reference TRBV7-9 and TRBJ1-2, the full variable domain reads DTGVSQNPRHKITKRGQNVTFRCDPISEHNRLYWYRQTLGQGPEFLTYFQNEAQLEKSRLLSDRFSAERPKGSFSTLEIQRTEQGDSAMYLCASSYRDRHYGYTFGSGTRLTVV.

This CDR3 is CASSLRGDSQQNTDTQYF. The CDR3 DNA reads TGTGCCAGCAGCTTACGGGGGGACTCACAACAGAACACAGATACGCAGTATTTT. The gene calls are TRBV7-9 and TRBJ2-3; 7 bases are shared with TRBD2. CDR3 length: 18 amino acids. The ends lost 2 bases at V and 2 bases at J; junction bases unmatched: 13. Germline CDR1 reads SEHNR; CDR2 reads FQNEAQ (reference sequence).

This clonotype has a handful of counts. The chain couples TRBV18 to TRBJ1-1, with 8 bases matching TRBD1. The germline V gene has CDR1 KGHSH and CDR2 LQKENI. The J segment lost 1 base and the V segment lost 4 bases, leaving 2 bases of the junction unmatched. CDR3 length equals 14 residues. The CDR3 region has the DNA TGTGCCAGCTCACACGGACAGGGGAACACTGAAGCTTTCTTT. Translation: CASSHGQGNTEAFF.

The rearrangement joins TRBV7-3 to TRBJ2-1; D uncertain. CDR1 is SGHTA, CDR2 FQGTGA, per germline. Trimming removed 5 bases at V and 2 bases at J, with 10 bases between. The CDR3 contains 14 residues. This chain's CDR3 is CASSPGGPYNEQFF. As DNA, the CDR3 is TGTGCCAGCAGCCCGGGCGGCCCCTACAATGAGCAGTTCTTC.

This clonotype was detected only a few times. The V call is TRBV7-2, the J call TRBJ2-3; TRBD2 aligns across 12 bases. CDR3 length: 15 amino acids. V shed 2 bases and J 10 bases; nucleotides not matched to a gene: 7. CDR1 is SGHTA, CDR2 FQGNSA, per germline. The chain's CDR3 is CASSLFTSGGHSQYF. CDR3 in DNA: TGTGCCAGCAGCTTATTTACTAGCGGGGGGCACTCGCAGTATTTT.

This clonotype was counted a few times. The V and J genes are TRBV18 and TRBJ2-7; possibly TRBD2 for D (6 bases). Trimming took 3 bases from V and 4 from J, leaving 13 bases between them. Germline-derived CDR1 and CDR2 are KGHSH and LQKENI. The CDR3 covers 14 residues. This CDR3 reads CASSPEGLGYEQYF. For the CDR3, the DNA is TGTGCCAGCTCACCGGAGGGGTTGGGGTACGAGCAGTACTTC.

The chain is built from TRBV20-1 and TRBJ2-5, with D tentatively TRBD2 (6 bases). The CDR3 extends over 14 amino acids. Trimming took 3 bases from V and 5 from J, leaving 16 bases between them. The germline V gene has CDR1 DFQATT and CDR2 SNEGSKA (reference sequence). This chain's CDR3 is CSARYLAGTETQYF. DNA for the CDR3: TGCAGTGCTAGGTACCTGGCGGGGACCGAGACCCAGTACTTC.

By proportion, this clonotype is medium-sized. The gene calls are TRBV29-1 and TRBJ1-2; D is undetermined. Germline assignment: CDR1 SQVTM and CDR2 ANQGSEA. This CDR3 has 12 amino acids. Trimming stripped 1 base from V and 6 bases from J, with 9 bases between. CDR3 sequence: CSVEGRNDGYTF. CDR3 nucleotide sequence: TGCAGCGTTGAAGGAAGGAATGATGGCTACACCTTC.

This clonotype has only a few counts. V is TRBV27 and J is TRBJ1-1; D remains ambiguous. This CDR3 is built from 11 residues. In germline, CDR1 is MNHEY, CDR2 SMNVEV (reference sequence). V lost 8 bases and J 1 base, leaving 5 bases between the germline ends. The CDR3 DNA reads TGTGCCAGCGCTCAGAACACTGAAGCTTTCTTT. Translating gives CASAQNTEAFF.

A few counts support this clonotype. The chain combines TRBV7-2 with TRBJ2-3, with a tentative D call TRBD1 (8 bases). Trimming removed 3 bases from V and 3 bases from J, with 16 bases in between. CDR3 length: 16 residues. Per the germline V gene, CDR1 is SGHTA and CDR2 is FQGNSA. The CDR3 DNA sequence: TGTGCCAGCAGCTTCGCAGGGGGCGGGGGTACAGATACGCAGTATTTT. Encoded protein: CASSFAGGGGTDTQYF.

Regarding this clonotype: A much larger clonotype is one base distant, so this may be a read error. Since the CDR3 does not end with the conserved phenylalanine or tryptophan, this likely comes from a read error. The DNA for the CDR3 is TGTGCCAGTAGTATGGTGGGTATTCAAGAGACCCAGTACGTC. The encoded protein is CASSMVGIQETQYV. V usage is TRBV19 and J usage is TRBJ2-5; D is unresolved. Germline V gene sequence: CDR1 LNHDA, CDR2 SQIVND (reference sequence). V was pared by 3 bases and J by 2 bases, with 10 bases between. The CDR3 totals 14 residues.

In its sample, this clonotype was seen a few times. The chain has TRBV5-1 and TRBJ2-2, with a weak D call TRBD1 (9 bases). Germline V gene lookup returns CDR1 SGHRS and CDR2 YFSETQ. This CDR3 is built from 19 residues. V dropped 1 base and J dropped 4 bases, with 23 bases sitting between them. CDR3 coding DNA: TGCGCCAGCAGCTTGACAGGGGGCGAGCTAGCGGGCGGCACCGGGGAGCTGTTTTTT. This codes for CASSLTGGELAGGTGELFF.

This clonotype was found many times. This chain joins TRBV12-3 or TRBV12-4 and TRBJ1-6; tentatively, D is TRBD1 (5 bases). The CDR3 has 15 amino acids. V lost 3 bases and J 7 bases, leaving 13 bases between the germline ends. In DNA, the CDR3 is TGTGCCAGCAGTTTTTCGGGAACAGGAAATTCACCCCTCCACTTT. This translates into CASSFSGTGNSPLHF.

In its sample, this clonotype was seen many times. The genes are TRBV19 and TRBJ1-2; the match to TRBD1 covers 7 bases. J gave up 4 bases and V 4 bases, and 12 bases lay outside the gene matches. The germline CDR1 and CDR2 sequences are LNHDA and SQIVND (reference sequence). The CDR3 runs to 16 residues. The DNA for the CDR3 is TGTGCCAGTAGTAGGGCCACCCGGGACAGATTCTATGGCTACACCTTC. Translation: CASSRATRDRFYGYTF.

The gene calls are TRBV5-1 and TRBJ2-7; tentatively, D is TRBD1 or TRBD2 (5 bases each). The germline V gene has CDR1 SGHRS and CDR2 YFSETQ. This CDR3 region has 15 residues. Trimming stripped 3 bases from V and 0 bases from J, with 13 bases between. The CDR3 nucleotides read TGCGCCAGCAGCTGGGACCCAGGGAGCTCCTACGAGCAGTACTTC. Amino acid sequence: CASSWDPGSSYEQYF.

The chain recombines TRBV20-1 with TRBJ2-7, with unresolved D. The length of the CDR3 is 13 residues. V dropped 5 bases and J dropped 3 bases, with 14 bases sitting between them. Germline CDR1 DFQATT, CDR2 SNEGSKA (reference sequence). The CDR3 spells CSASGGAYYEQYF. The DNA for the CDR3 is TGCAGTGCTTCTGGCGGTGCTTACTACGAGCAGTACTTC.